This T cell receptor (beta chain) was identified during a study of cytomegalovirus exposure and HLA in healthy donors (dated by TCRdb to between 2016 and 2019). Regarding the research as a whole: In an earlier analysis of some 610 of the donors, about 270 Gb of sequence data and 100 million or so unique TCR beta sequences from about 190 million T cells were reported. The study aimed to test whether cataloging public T cell receptors could reveal signatures of past pathogen exposure. To predict cytomegalovirus infection status, the study combined high-throughput TCR immunosequencing, statistical association of individual TCRs with disease status, and machine learning. To study patterns of TCR occurrence, a later analysis re-analyzed previously published TCR beta repertoires from just over 650 donors and added high-resolution HLA genotyping. Using immunosequencing, the study profiled T cell repertoires from some 670 subjects and related those repertoires to cytomegalovirus serostatus. A separate validation cohort of roughly 120 different subjects was used in addition to the roughly 700-subject first cohort. Rather than drawing on any new phenotypic data, the later analysis identified candidate immune exposures from TCR beta sequences and the way those sequences occurred across donors. Roughly 5 DR-DQ haplotypes were handled as single units for association and clustering, since linkage in the cohort was strong. An earlier analysis of around 580 of the donors used high-throughput TCR beta sequencing to judge whether each TCR beta V gene segment behaved as functional or pseudogenic. An early release covering around 630 HLA-typed donors comprised about 310 gigabases of sequencing data and tens of millions of unique TCR sequences. Typing coverage differed by locus: A, B, C, DRB1 and DQB1 were typed in about 620-630 donors, DQA1 in 522, DPA1 in over 600, and DPB1 in roughly 470. All discovery cohort repertoires had been generated on a single sequencing platform. A later genetic analysis used genome-wide SNP genotypes for about three fifths of the roughly 700 donors, treating that subset as a discovery cohort. On average, around 230,000 unique TCR beta nucleotide sequences were sequenced per donor among some 430 genotyped donors of the cohort, with 15% to 20% of those sequences being non-productive. Alongside the repertoire data, information on donor age, sex, ethnicity and CMV serostatus was compiled. Both class I and class II loci were covered by HLA typing, at four-digit resolution. Among the roughly 370 genotyped donors, around 81% belonged to the genetic ancestry cluster associated with self-reported Caucasian donors. Overall study outcomes, separate from this receptor: Because counts were too low, seventeen rarely observed V segments, including chromosome 9 orphons, were excluded from the earlier analysis of some 590 of the donors. Presence/absence analyses assumed roughly uniform sequencing depth across donors, an assumption that may not hold. Specific HLA alleles were associated with 16,951 TCR beta sequences at a false discovery rate of 0.05 in a later analysis. In a later genetic analysis, fewer N-insertions in productive TCRs were reported among donors in an Asian-associated ancestry cluster than the 666-donor mean. In an earlier analysis of several hundred of the donors, most TCR beta V segments were observed in productive rearrangements about 90% or about 30% of the time, broadly matching IMGT annotations. Cytomegalovirus status was reported to be diagnosed by the classifier with high specificity and sensitivity in both the original and validation cohorts. When HLA alleles, especially DR and DQ, strongly co-occurred, attributing TCR associations to individual alleles was difficult. Because the 87-base-pair reads could not distinguish some IMGT-functional V segments, including TRBV6-2 and TRBV6-3, those segments were excluded. In a later analysis, several top co-occurrence clusters were reported to appear linked to parvovirus B19, influenza, CMV and Epstein-Barr virus. Linkage disequilibrium might explain the correlated functional status among segregating V segments, but an unknown experimental factor could not be ruled out. While some public TCRs were present in many individuals, most TCR sequences turned up only very rarely across donors. V-gene and J-gene trimming of TCR beta chains was associated with a missense DCLRE1C variant in a later genetic analysis, and the association was replicated in an independent cohort. Only TCR beta chains were sequenced in this cohort, and the absence of alpha or paired-chain data limited detectable features. A total of about 150 TCR beta chains were listed by the study as associated with cytomegalovirus. Most CMV-associated TCR beta chains appeared to be HLA-restricted in a later analysis, and the HLA associations seemed to be driven largely by CMV exposure. In a later analysis, TCR association rates were found to vary across HLA loci, with the most associated TCRs seen for DRB1 alleles and the fewest for HLA-C alleles. It was suggested by the authors that the approach could potentially be generalized to other disease states and immunological phenotypes. A further reported finding was that TCR beta sequences accurately predicted the HLA-A and HLA-B alleles for most subjects in the first cohort. A few of the identified cytomegalovirus-associated TCR beta chains were confirmed in vitro to be specific for cytomegalovirus antigens. Immune exposure information for the cohort was limited to CMV serostatus. A group of highly shared sequence variants was considered likely to be a technical artifact of the sequencing pipeline. Because HLA typing was unavailable for some donors at each locus, only the typed subset was used in association tests. A later analysis found that HLA-associated TCR beta chains were more clonally expanded and had lower generation probabilities than equally common non-associated chains.

Based on the germline V gene, the CDR1 and CDR2 sequences are SNHLY and FYNNEI. Cut back by 2 bases and 10 bases, the V and J ends lie 12 bases apart. Its CDR3 holds 14 amino acids, cysteine through phenylalanine. CDR3 DNA only is kept here, 42 bases in frame from base 1. Concerning this clone itself: Its specific antigen is unknown. Per-base quality was not reported, and no clone a single base away is much larger than it.

The cohort was made up of around 720 healthy bone marrow donors. At the time of sampling, all cohort members were nominally healthy, though unrecorded immune exposures were likely present. The donor was CMV seropositive and belonged to the group of a few hundred seropositive cohort members. Each donor provided a peripheral blood sample, and peripheral blood mononuclear cells were used for TCR beta sequencing. Genomic DNA extraction from the blood cell samples was performed with the Qiagen DNeasy Blood Extraction Kit. Library construction relied on the immunoSEQ multiplex PCR assay. For the multiplex PCR, a mixture combining 60 forward primers for TCR Vbeta segments and 13 reverse primers for TCR Jbeta segments was used. The CDR3 region of rearranged TCR beta genes was amplified from genomic DNA with a multiplex PCR assay. Amplified TCR beta libraries were sequenced as 87-base-pair reads on the Illumina HiSeq System. Turning to the authors' computational methods: A later analysis tallied around 80 million unique TCR beta chains across the 600 to 700 repertoires, and some 12 million of those chains were shared by two or more donors. To remove PCR and sequencing errors, raw reads were error-corrected and collapsed into unique sequences using a nearest-neighbor algorithm that merged closely related sequences. CDR3 sequences were aligned to IMGT reference sequences to assign V, D and J gene segments. For a sequence to be retained, a match of at least six nucleotides to both a V gene segment and a J gene segment was required. A rearrangement counted as productive if the CDR3 had no stop codons and remained in frame with V and J, and every other rearrangement counted as non-productive. Following IMGT convention, CDR3 was defined as the stretch from the second conserved V-encoded cysteine to the conserved J-encoded phenylalanine. Sequences without an unambiguous match to a single V gene segment were excluded from the earlier analysis of about 640 of the donors. In an earlier analysis of several hundred of the donors, a V segment was called functional when productive rearrangements were above 56.7%, and segregating when the standard deviation between donors exceeded 5%. To diagnose cytomegalovirus status from the catalog of TCR beta chain sequences, a statistical classification framework was built. In a later analysis, TCR nucleotide sequences were compared against IMGT/GENE-DB human TR gene sequences so that V and J genes could be assigned. A later analysis assigned CDR3 sequences and most-parsimonious VDJ recombination scenarios with the TCRdist pipeline. In a later analysis, each TCR beta chain was defined by its CDR3 amino acid sequence together with its V-gene family, and reads without a unique V-gene family were excluded. In a later analysis, several hundred highly shared, low-generation-probability nucleotide sequences were removed to address suspected cross-contamination and a sequencing artifact. In a later analysis, a clonal expansion index was calculated for each public chain from normalized within-repertoire ranks of inferred template counts. Generation probabilities in a later analysis came from a VDJ recombination model fitted to out-of-frame rearrangements, and those results were checked against IGoR. A later analysis scored TCR-TCR, TCR-HLA and TCR-CMV co-occurrence with hypergeometric tests, applying a repertoire-size bias correction to TCR pairs. A later analysis estimated false discovery rates by permuting HLA or CMV assignments 20 times. In a later analysis, co-occurring TCRs were grouped using DBSCAN, with TCRdist sequence similarity added in when clustering inside HLA-allele-positive subsets. For co-occurrence clustering, repertoires with fewer than 30,000 or more than 120,000 public chains were excluded, along with 5 or 6 repertoires with anomalous nucleotide sharing. Drawn from immuneACCESS, this table holds only the in-frame rearrangements with V and J called that TCRdb kept. Clones are partly lost; checked studies trace under half to an unresolved V gene and leave the rest unexplained. That table is the source of V, J and clone size, and D and trimming were worked out from the DNA. The sample records some 150,000 clones, roughly four fifths of which are singletons. The ten largest account for around 2% of the sample.

The sequence was collected from a woman younger than 45 in good health and CMV-seropositive. The sample taken for sequencing was PBMCs. The sequence links TRBV2 to TRBJ1-6, with an unclear D gene assignment. CDR3 region: CASSETLGESPLHF. At the DNA level, the sequence is TGTGCCAGCAGTGAAACACTTGGGGAGTCACCCCTCCACTTT.